Detailed here is one TCR beta chain. As yet, its antigen is unknown. A library prepared for alpha chains yielded this beta chain as an off-target read; its size is of little meaning. This record belongs to a study of spatial heterogeneity in lung cancer. General study points: Expanded alpha and beta TCR counts within tumors tracked tumor mutation counts.

Specified time point: sample taken at primary tumor resection. Approximately 70 TRACERx patients with early, untreated non-small cell lung cancer donated samples. Unsorted whole RNA samples from tumor, nontumor lung or frozen PBMC were sequenced. The CDR3 has 13 amino acids. TCRdb re-derived calls from the 5' RACE reads in MiXCR, one entry per CDR3 protein. Of 7,500 to 10,000 distinct CDR3 sequences detected, approximately 53% appear once; the ten largest clones hold around 28%. The chain carries TRBV21-1 and TRBJ2-1; the table's D call, TRBD1, has no DNA check behind it. TRBV21-1 has pseudogene status. The sample here was lung tumor tissue, taken at surgery. The sequence came from a female donor with early-stage non-small cell lung cancer. The CDR3 loop reads CDYTGGADNEQFF. The CDR3 region has the DNA TGTGATTATACAGGGGGCGCGGACAATGAGCAGTTCTTC.